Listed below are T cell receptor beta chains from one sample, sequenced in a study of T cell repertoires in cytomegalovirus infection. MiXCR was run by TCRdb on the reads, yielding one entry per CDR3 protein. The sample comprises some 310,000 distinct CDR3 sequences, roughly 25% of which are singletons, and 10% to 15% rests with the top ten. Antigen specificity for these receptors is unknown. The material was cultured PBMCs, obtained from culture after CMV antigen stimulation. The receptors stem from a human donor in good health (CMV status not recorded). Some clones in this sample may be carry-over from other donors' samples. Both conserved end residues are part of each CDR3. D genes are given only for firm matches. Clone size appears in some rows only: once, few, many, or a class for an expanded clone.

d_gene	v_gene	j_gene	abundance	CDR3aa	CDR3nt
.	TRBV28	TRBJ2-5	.	CASSQTLETQYF	TGTGCCAGCAGTCAGACGTTGGAGACCCAGTACTTC
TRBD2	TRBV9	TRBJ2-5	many	CASSEPGLAGAETQYF	TGTGCCAGCAGCGAACCGGGACTAGCGGGAGCGGAGACCCAGTACTTC
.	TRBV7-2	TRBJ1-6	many	CASSPRWQGDNSPLHF	TGTGCCAGCAGCCCCCGGTGGCAGGGTGATAATTCACCCCTCCACTTT
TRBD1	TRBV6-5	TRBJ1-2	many	CASSYLRDRGYGYTF	TGTGCCAGCAGTTATCTAAGAGACAGGGGGTATGGCTACACCTTC
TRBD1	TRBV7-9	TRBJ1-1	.	CASSLGQGWTEAFF	TGTGCCAGCAGCTTGGGACAGGGATGGACTGAAGCTTTCTTT
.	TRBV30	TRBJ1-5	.	CAWSEAHTEPQHF	TGTGCCTGGAGTGAGGCACACACTGAGCCCCAGCATTTT
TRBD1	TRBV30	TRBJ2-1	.	CAWSVQGTAGNEQFF	TGTGCCTGGAGTGTACAAGGGACAGCTGGCAATGAGCAGTTCTTC
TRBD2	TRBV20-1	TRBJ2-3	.	CSVPVAGGRDTQYF	TGCAGTGTCCCGGTAGCGGGCGGGCGAGATACGCAGTATTTT
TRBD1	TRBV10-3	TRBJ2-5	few	CAISSPGTGGQETQYF	TGTGCCATCAGTTCCCCCGGGACAGGGGGCCAAGAGACCCAGTACTTC
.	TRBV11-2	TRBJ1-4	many	CASSPGRTLNEKLFF	TGTGCCAGCAGCCCCGGTCGCACCCTTAATGAAAAACTGTTTTTT
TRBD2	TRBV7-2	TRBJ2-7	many	CASRGGTYEQYF	TGTGCCAGCAGGGGGGGGACCTACGAGCAGTACTTC
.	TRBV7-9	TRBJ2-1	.	CASSFSTGRNEQFF	TGTGCCAGCAGCTTTTCGACAGGGAGGAATGAGCAGTTCTTC
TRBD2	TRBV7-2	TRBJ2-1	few	CASSGASSGTPREQFF	TGTGCCAGCAGCGGGGCCTCTAGCGGAACCCCCCGTGAGCAGTTCTTC
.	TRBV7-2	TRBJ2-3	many	CASTRGRTDTQYF	TGTGCCAGCACGCGGGGTCGCACAGATACGCAGTATTTT